Described below is a single T cell receptor (beta chain) sequence and its context. The length of the CDR3 is 14 residues. V was pared by 4 bases and J by 2 bases, with 13 bases between. Germline V gene sequence: CDR1 SGHNT, CDR2 YYREEE (reference sequence). Random hexamers were used to reverse transcribe about 0.5 to 1 ug of RNA. TCRdb analysed the immunoSEQ multiplex PCR reads with MiXCR anew, one entry per CDR3 protein. The repertoire holds tens of thousands of distinct CDR3 sequences, with around 96% as singletons. These data are taken from a study of CD8 T cells in Susac syndrome. V and J are TRBV5-4 and TRBJ2-7; weak D call: TRBD1 (6 bases). What was sequenced was CD8+ T cells from PBMCs. The source is a human donor with Susac syndrome. In nucleotides, the CDR3 is TGTGCCAGCAGCCCAACAGGGTCCCCCTACGAGCAGTACTTC. This translates into CASSPTGSPYEQYF.